This T cell receptor beta chain was sequenced in a study of blood T cell repertoires in COVID-19. About the study: Specimens from acute and convalescent COVID-19 originated in the United States, Italy and Spain. T cells, B-cell-depleted T cells, or PBMCs provided the cDNA or gDNA that served as material.

The table came from immunoSEQ multiplex PCR; TCRdb's copy has only in-frame clones and leaves some out. Of about 43,000 clones in the sample, about nine tenths were seen once. This clone was detected only a few times. V lost 5 bases and J lost 1; bases outside the gene matches: 1. Germline V gene data show CDR1 as MNHEY and CDR2 as SVGAGI. The CDR3 has 15 residues. The material sequenced was peripheral blood. This sequence originates from a man aged 60 to 69 with active COVID-19. The J gene is TRBJ1-5, the V gene TRBV6-5; TRBD1 matches at 11 bases. The chain's CDR3 is CASSRTGGSNQPQHF. CDR3 coding DNA: TGTGCCAGCAGTCGGACAGGGGGCAGCAATCAGCCCCAGCATTTT.